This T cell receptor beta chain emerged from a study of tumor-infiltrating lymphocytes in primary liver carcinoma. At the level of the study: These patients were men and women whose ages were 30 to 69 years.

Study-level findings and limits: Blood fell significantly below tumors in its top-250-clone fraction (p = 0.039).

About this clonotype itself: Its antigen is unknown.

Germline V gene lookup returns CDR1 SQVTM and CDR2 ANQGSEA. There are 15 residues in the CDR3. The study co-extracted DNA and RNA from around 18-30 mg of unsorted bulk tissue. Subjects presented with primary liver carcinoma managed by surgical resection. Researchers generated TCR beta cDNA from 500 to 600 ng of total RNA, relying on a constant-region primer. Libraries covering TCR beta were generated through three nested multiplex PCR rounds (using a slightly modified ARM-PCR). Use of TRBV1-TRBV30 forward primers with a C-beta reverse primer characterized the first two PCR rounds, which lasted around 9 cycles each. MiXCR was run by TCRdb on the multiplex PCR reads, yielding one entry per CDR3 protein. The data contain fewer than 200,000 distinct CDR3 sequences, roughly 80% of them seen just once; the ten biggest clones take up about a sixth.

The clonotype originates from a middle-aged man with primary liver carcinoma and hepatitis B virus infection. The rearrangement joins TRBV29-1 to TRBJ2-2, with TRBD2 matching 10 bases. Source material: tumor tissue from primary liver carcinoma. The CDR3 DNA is TGCAGTCTTGGGACTAGCGCGACGAACACCGGGGAGCTGTTTTTT. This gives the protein CSLGTSATNTGELFF.